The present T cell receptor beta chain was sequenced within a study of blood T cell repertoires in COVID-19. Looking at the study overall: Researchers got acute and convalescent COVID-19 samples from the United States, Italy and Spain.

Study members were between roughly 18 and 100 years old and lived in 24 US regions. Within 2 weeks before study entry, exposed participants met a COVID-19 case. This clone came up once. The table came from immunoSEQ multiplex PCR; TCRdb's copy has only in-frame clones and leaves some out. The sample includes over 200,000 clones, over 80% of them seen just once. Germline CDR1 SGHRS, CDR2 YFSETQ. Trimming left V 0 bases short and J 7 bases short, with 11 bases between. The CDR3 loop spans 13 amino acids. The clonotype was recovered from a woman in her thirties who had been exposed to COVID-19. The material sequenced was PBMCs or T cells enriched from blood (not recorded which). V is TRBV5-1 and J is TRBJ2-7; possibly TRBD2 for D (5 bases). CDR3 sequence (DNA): TGCGCCAGCAGCTTGGGACAATCGGGGGAGCAGTACTTC. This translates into CASSLGQSGEQYF. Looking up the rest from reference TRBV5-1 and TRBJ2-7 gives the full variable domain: KAGVTQTPRYLIKTRGQQVTLSCSPISGHRSVSWYQQTPGQGLQFLFEYFSETQRNKGNFPGRFSGRQFSNSRSEMNVSTLELGDSALYLCASSLGQSGEQYFGPGTRLTVT.